A single sample gave rise to the 14 T cell receptor beta chains below, sequenced in a study of T-cell reconstitution after alpha-beta-depleted transplantation in children. Unique molecular identifiers tagged the TCRbeta library. Each CDR3 protein gets one entry after TCRdb re-called the PCR reads with MiXCR. The sample carries around 420,000 distinct CDR3 sequences, 15% to 20% recorded once. Sequencing used PBMCs, mostly from graft donor cells, obtained 360 days after TCRalphabeta/CD19-depleted stem cell transplant. The origin of the receptors is a boy less than two years old who had a stem cell transplant for Wiskott-Aldrich syndrome, so the T cells may come from the graft donor.

This sequence joins TRBV20-1 and TRBJ1-1, with TRBD1 matching 7 bases. This CDR3 has 14 amino acids. V gave up 0 bases and J gave up 7 bases; unmatched junction bases: 8. Germline V gene data show CDR1 as DFQATT and CDR2 as SNEGSKA (reference sequence). The CDR3 DNA reads as TGCAGTGCTAGAGATACGACAGGGTTTTTTGAAGCTTTCTTT. Encoded protein: CSARDTTGFFEAFF.

This sequence joins TRBV5-1 and TRBJ1-1; 8 bases agree with TRBD1. The CDR3 extends over 15 amino acids. CDR1 and CDR2 (germline): SGHRS, YFSETQ. Unmatched junction bases numbered 10, after V lost 4 bases and J lost 5 bases. CDR3 amino acids: CASSHFGQGETEAFF. CDR3 in DNA: TGCGCCAGCAGCCATTTCGGACAGGGAGAAACTGAAGCTTTCTTT. Using reference TRBV5-1 and TRBJ1-1 for the parts outside the CDR3, the full variable domain is KAGVTQTPRYLIKTRGQQVTLSCSPISGHRSVSWYQQTPGQGLQFLFEYFSETQRNKGNFPGRFSGRQFSNSRSEMNVSTLELGDSALYLCASSHFGQGETEAFFGQGTRLTVV.

This chain connects TRBV5-1 to TRBJ2-7; no definite D call. Germline CDR1 is SGHRS and CDR2 is YFSETQ. There are 13 residues in the CDR3. V lost 4 bases and J 3 bases, leaving 11 bases between the germline ends. The CDR3 DNA follows: TGCGCCAGCAGCCCCCCAACGGACTACGAGCAGTACTTC. It yields the protein CASSPPTDYEQYF.

This clonotype was seen a few times. The rearrangement uses TRBV5-5 and TRBJ2-1; D gene unclear. Trimming cost V 2 bases and J 14 bases, with 11 bases left between them. Germline V lookup: CDR1 SGHKS, CDR2 YYEKEE (reference sequence). The CDR3 is 11 residues long. CDR3 protein: CASSFGRSEFF. The CDR3, as DNA: TGTGCCAGCAGCTTCGGCAGGTCGGAGTTCTTC.

This clonotype showed up just a few times. The chain joins TRBV24-1 to TRBJ1-4; a weak D match, TRBD1 (6 bases). Germline CDR1 KGHDR, CDR2 SFDVKD. Trimming took off 4 bases at V and 1 base at J, with 9 bases between the two ends. This CDR3 spans 15 amino acids. CDR3 region: CATSEGGGTNEKLFF. CDR3 in DNA: TGTGCCACCAGTGAAGGGGGTGGAACTAATGAAAAACTGTTTTTT.

The chain combines TRBV24-1 with TRBJ2-3; 8 positions match TRBD1. The CDR3 has 15 residues. V dropped 4 bases and J dropped 2; count of bases not matched to a gene: 4. Germline V lookup: CDR1 KGHDR, CDR2 SFDVKD. CDR3 loop: CATSEPGGYTDTQYF. Written as DNA, the CDR3 is TGTGCCACCAGTGAACCAGGGGGCTACACAGATACGCAGTATTTT.

The table lists this clonotype with a few counts. Here the CDR3 reads CSASIGIHPYSYEQYF. CDR3 DNA: TGCAGTGCTAGTATAGGGATTCATCCTTACTCCTACGAGCAGTACTTC. The chain uses TRBV20-1 and TRBJ2-7; D gene unclear. The V gene lost 3 bases and the J gene lost 0 bases, with 18 bases spanning the gap. The CDR3 is 16 amino acids. CDR1 and CDR2 (germline): DFQATT, SNEGSKA (reference sequence).

Here the CDR3 reads CASRPTGSNTEAFF. The CDR3 DNA sequence: TGTGCCAGCAGACCAACAGGGTCGAACACTGAAGCTTTCTTT. The gene calls are TRBV6-5 and TRBJ1-1; the D gene is possibly TRBD1 (6 bases). The CDR3 is made up of 14 amino acids. Trimming removed 6 bases from V and 1 base from J, with 12 bases in between. CDR1 MNHEY and CDR2 SVGAGI come from the germline V gene.

The J gene is TRBJ2-4, the V gene TRBV4-1, with D tentatively TRBD1 (7 bases). Looked up from germline, CDR1 is MGHRA and CDR2 is YSYEKL. The V and J ends lost 1 base and 5 bases respectively, with 15 bases between them. This CDR3 spans 16 amino acids. CDR3 region: CASSQGPAGGQNIQYF. The CDR3 DNA reads TGCGCCAGCAGCCAAGGGCCGGCAGGGGGGCAAAACATTCAGTACTTC.

This clonotype has only a few counts. The chain links TRBV7-9 to TRBJ2-1, with D hard to call. Per germline, CDR1 SEHNR and CDR2 FQNEAQ (reference sequence). The V gene lost 5 bases and the J gene lost 5 bases, with 10 bases spanning the gap. The CDR3 is 13 amino acids. CDR3: CASSNGLNNEQFF. The CDR3 DNA reads TGTGCCAGCAGCAACGGTCTCAACAATGAGCAGTTCTTC.

This chain uses TRBV5-6 with TRBJ2-5, with 9 bases matching TRBD1. Germline V CDR1 and CDR2: SGHDT, YYEEEE. The J segment lost 4 bases and the V segment lost 4 bases, leaving 11 bases of the junction unmatched. The CDR3 loop spans 16 amino acids. This chain's CDR3 is CASSRITGGERETQYF. The DNA for the CDR3 is TGTGCCAGCAGCCGCATTACAGGGGGCGAGAGAGAGACCCAGTACTTC.

The chain couples TRBV20-1 to TRBJ1-3, with unresolved D. The CDR3 has 11 residues. Between the trimmed V and J ends, which lost 3 bases and 4 bases, there was a span of 4 bases. Germline assignment: CDR1 DFQATT and CDR2 SNEGSKA (reference sequence). In nucleotides, the CDR3 is TGCAGTGCTAGGACCGGAAACACCATATATTTT. Its protein is CSARTGNTIYF.

The chain has TRBV5-1 and TRBJ2-7, with 8 bases matching TRBD1. V lost 5 bases to trimming and J lost 6 bases; unmatched junction nucleotides: 13. Germline V gene data show CDR1 as SGHRS and CDR2 as YFSETQ. This CDR3 spans 15 amino acids. The CDR3, as DNA: TGCGCCAGCAGAAGAGGGGTACAGGGGGTCCGCGAGCAGTACTTC. Its protein product is CASRRGVQGVREQYF.

This clonotype has only a few counts. The V call is TRBV3-1, the J call TRBJ2-1, with D perhaps TRBD2 (6 bases). V dropped 4 bases and J dropped 9 bases, with 16 bases sitting between them. The CDR3 contains 14 residues. In germline, CDR1 is LGHDT, CDR2 YNNKEL (reference sequence). The CDR3 region is CASSRDAGMGEQFF. DNA of the CDR3: TGTGCCAGCAGCCGGGACGCGGGGATGGGTGAGCAGTTCTTC.